This passage covers 31 T cell receptor beta chains from one sample sequenced in a study of long-term antiretroviral therapy in people with HIV. Investigators performed immunoSEQ version v3.0 at survey level. Generated by immunoSEQ multiplex PCR, the TCRdb table keeps only in-frame clones and is missing some. This repertoire shows 25,000 to 30,000 clones, roughly 80% found once; its top ten account for roughly 9%. This sample comprised unsorted PBMCs, obtained 3 years after starting antiretroviral therapy. The receptor set was obtained from a man in his forties or fifties with HIV.

The chain carries TRBV7-8 and TRBJ2-2, with D perhaps TRBD1 (6 bases). The CDR3 has 13 amino acids. Germline V CDR1 and CDR2: SGHVS, FQNEAQ. Trimming shortened V by 4 bases and J by 5 bases, and 8 bases separated the two germline ends. CDR3: CASSWGQTGELFF. CDR3 nucleotide sequence: TGTGCCAGCAGCTGGGGACAAACCGGGGAGCTGTTTTTT.

The chain carries TRBV30 and TRBJ2-1; the D is unclear. Germline V gene data show CDR1 as GTSNPN and CDR2 as SVGIG (reference sequence). The V gene lost 7 bases and the J gene lost 8 bases, with 21 bases spanning the gap. The CDR3 sequence is 14 residues long. This chain's CDR3 is CASAGRTLRDEQFF. The DNA of the CDR3 is TGTGCCTCCGCAGGACGAACCCTTCGTGATGAGCAGTTCTTC. Looking up the rest from reference TRBV30 and TRBJ2-1 gives the full variable domain: SQTIHQWPATLVQPVGSPLSLECTVEGTSNPNLYWYRQAAGRGLQLLFYSVGIGQISSEVPQNLSASRPQDRQFILSSKKLLLSDSGFYLCASAGRTLRDEQFFGPGTRLTVL.

The rearrangement joins TRBV30 to TRBJ2-2; perhaps D is TRBD1 or TRBD2 (5 bases each). V was pared by 0 bases and J by 7 bases, with 15 bases between. CDR1 GTSNPN and CDR2 SVGIG come from the germline V gene (reference sequence). This CDR3 spans 15 amino acids. For the CDR3, the DNA is TGTGCCTGGAGTGTACTTGGGGGAACTGTCGGGGAGCTGTTTTTT. This encodes CAWSVLGGTVGELFF.

CDR3 nucleotide sequence: TGTGCCAGCAGCCCCCAGGGAAACCAAGAGACCCAGTACTTC. Translation: CASSPQGNQETQYF. The chain links TRBV7-3 to TRBJ2-5; tentatively, D is TRBD1 (5 bases). The V gene lost 5 bases and the J gene lost 0 bases, with 10 bases spanning the gap. The CDR3 extends over 14 amino acids. The germline CDR1 and CDR2 sequences are SGHTA and FQGTGA.

The chain carries TRBV27 and TRBJ1-1, with D hard to call. The V gene lost 2 bases and the J gene lost 7 bases, with 11 bases spanning the gap. From germline, CDR1 is MNHEY and CDR2 SMNVEV (reference sequence). The length of the CDR3 is 13 residues. The CDR3: CASSLREDLEAFF. CDR3 coding DNA: TGTGCCAGCAGTTTACGGGAGGATCTTGAAGCTTTCTTT.

The chain has TRBV29-1 and TRBJ1-2; TRBD1 matches 9 bases. CDR3 length equals 13 residues. Looked up from germline, CDR1 is SQVTM and CDR2 is ANQGSEA. Trimming removed 7 bases from V and 8 bases from J; junction bases left unmatched: 11. This chain's CDR3 is CSARQGEGSGYTF. The CDR3 DNA is TGCAGCGCCCGACAGGGGGAGGGTTCGGGCTACACCTTC. Together with reference TRBV29-1 and TRBJ1-2, the CDR3 gives the full variable domain: SAVISQKPSRDICQRGTSLTIQCQVDSQVTMMFWYRQQPGQSLTLIATANQGSEATYESGFVIDKFPISRPNLTFSTLTVSNMSPEDSSIYLCSARQGEGSGYTFGSGTRLTVV.

The chain carries TRBV7-8 and TRBJ1-3; D is undetermined. Trimming left V 6 bases short and J 2 bases short, with 11 bases between. CDR1 is SGHVS and CDR2 is FQNEAQ in the germline V gene. The CDR3 is 14 amino acids. The CDR3 coding sequence is TGTGCCAGCAGGCCTACCGTGACTGGAAACACCATATATTTT. Translated: CASRPTVTGNTIYF. Full variable domain (missing parts from reference TRBV7-8 and TRBJ1-3): GAGVSQSPRYKVAKRGQDVALRCDPISGHVSLFWYQQALGQGPEFLTYFQNEAQLDKSGLPSDRFFAERPEGSVSTLKIQRTQQEDSAVYLCASRPTVTGNTIYFGEGSWLTVV.

The chain employs TRBV27 and TRBJ1-1; D call uncertain. In germline, CDR1 is MNHEY, CDR2 SMNVEV (reference sequence). Trimming shortened V by 2 bases and J by 8 bases, and 18 bases separated the two germline ends. The CDR3 has 15 amino acids. The chain's CDR3 is CASSLTVAQIKEAFF. CDR3 nucleotide sequence: TGTGCCAGCAGTTTAACCGTGGCGCAGATAAAGGAAGCTTTCTTT.

The V call is TRBV5-1, the J call TRBJ2-7, with 8 bases that match TRBD1. V gave up 2 bases and J gave up 7 bases; unmatched junction bases: 8. Germline CDR1 is SGHRS and CDR2 is YFSETQ. The CDR3 covers 14 residues. The CDR3 loop reads CASSFGTGAQEQYF. The DNA for the CDR3 is TGCGCCAGCAGCTTTGGGACAGGCGCTCAAGAGCAGTACTTC.

The rearrangement uses TRBV7-2 and TRBJ1-5; D is undetermined. The CDR3 extends over 13 amino acids. V lost 5 bases and J 9 bases, leaving 14 bases between the germline ends. The germline CDR1 and CDR2 sequences are SGHTA and FQGNSA. CDR3 DNA: TGTGCCAGCAGCCTAGAGGGTTTCTTGCCCCAGCATTTT. Amino acid sequence: CASSLEGFLPQHF.

The V gene is TRBV28, the J gene TRBJ2-5, with a possible D match to TRBD1 (5 bases). CDR3 length equals 11 residues. The germline gives CDR1 MDHEN, CDR2 SYDVKM. V was trimmed by 6 bases and J by 6 bases, leaving 8 bases between them. The CDR3 DNA reads as TGTGCCAGCAGCCGACAGAAGACCCAGTACTTC. This encodes CASSRQKTQYF.

The gene calls are TRBV6-6 and TRBJ2-7; 10 bases are shared with TRBD1. Trimming at V came to 10 bases and at J to 7 bases, leaving 16 bases not matched to a gene. The germline V gene encodes CDR1 MNHNY and CDR2 SVGAGI (reference sequence). There are 15 residues in the CDR3. The CDR3 nucleotides read TGTGCCACCCCAGGGGGACAGGGGTTCGCTTGTGAGCAGTACTTC. This translates into CATPGGQGFACEQYF.

The V and J genes are TRBV14 and TRBJ2-1; a possible D gene is TRBD1 (6 bases). There are 16 residues in the CDR3. Between the trimmed V and J ends, which lost 4 bases and 0 bases, there was a span of 13 bases. The V gene's germline CDR1 is SGHDN and CDR2 FVKESK. DNA for the CDR3: TGTGCCAGCAGCCCCCAGGGGCTACCCTCCTACAATGAGCAGTTCTTC. As protein: CASSPQGLPSYNEQFF.

The rearrangement uses TRBV6-5 and TRBJ2-1; tentatively, D is TRBD1 (6 bases). Per germline, CDR1 MNHEY and CDR2 SVGAGI. Trimming cost V 8 bases and J 7 bases, with 15 bases left between them. CDR3 length equals 13 residues. CDR3 bases: TGTGCCAGCTTCAACGACCAGGGGAATGAGCAGTTCTTC. This codes for CASFNDQGNEQFF.

This chain joins TRBV11-3 and TRBJ2-7; 8 nucleotides match TRBD1. V shed 5 bases and J 5 bases; nucleotides not matched to a gene: 11. The CDR3 extends over 15 amino acids. In germline, CDR1 is SGHNT, CDR2 YENEEA. The CDR3, as DNA: TGTGCCAGCAGCACCCGACAGGGGCCAAGGGACGAGCAGTACTTC. It encodes CASSTRQGPRDEQYF.

This rearrangement joins TRBV7-3 to TRBJ2-5, with D hard to call. The CDR3 consists of 12 residues. Germline V gene sequence: CDR1 SGHTA, CDR2 FQGTGA. Trimming pared 5 bases from V and 5 bases from J, leaving 9 bases between. The DNA of the CDR3 is TGTGCCAGCAGCGCGGTCGGGGAGACCCAGTACTTC. As protein: CASSAVGETQYF.

The table lists this clone with a few counts. The chain couples TRBV10-2 to TRBJ1-5; D not resolved. CDR3 length: 13 residues. The V and J ends lost 0 bases and 9 bases respectively, with 9 bases between them. Germline CDR1 WSHSY, CDR2 SAAADI. The CDR3 DNA sequence: TGCGCCAGCAGTGAGTCGCCTTTGGGGCCCCAGCATTTT. Amino acids: CASSESPLGPQHF.

J is TRBJ2-2 and V is TRBV7-2, with 9 bases lining up with TRBD1. The CDR3 contains 14 residues. With 7 bases clipped from V and 5 bases from J, the junction kept 5 bases outside the gene matches. Germline V gene lookup returns CDR1 SGHTA and CDR2 FQGNSA. Written as DNA, the CDR3 is TGTGCCAGCACCCCGACAGGGGGGACCGGGGAGCTGTTTTTT. It codes for CASTPTGGTGELFF.

Written as DNA, the CDR3 is TGTGCCACCAGCAGGGGGGGGTCGGGAGGGAACACCGGGGAGCTGTTTTTT. Encoded protein: CATSRGGSGGNTGELFF. The V and J genes are TRBV15 and TRBJ2-2, with 7 positions matching TRBD2. The J segment lost 1 base and the V segment lost 3 bases, leaving 8 bases of the junction unmatched. This CDR3 has 17 residues. Germline loops: CDR1 LNHNV, CDR2 YYDKDF (reference sequence).

The chain combines TRBV6-6 with TRBJ1-1; maybe TRBD1 (5 bases). The CDR3 length is 14 residues. V lost 8 bases, J lost 3 bases, and 16 bases lay in between. Germline V gene data show CDR1 as MNHNY and CDR2 as SVGAGI (reference sequence). CDR3 coding DNA: TGTGCCAGCGAAATAGGGTCGGGGGACACTGAAGCTTTCTTT. Amino acid sequence: CASEIGSGDTEAFF.

The CDR3 DNA is TGTGCCAGCAGCCGGTCGGCCTATGGCTACACCTTC. It specifies CASSRSAYGYTF. The chain uses TRBV5-6 and TRBJ1-2; D is undetermined. The CDR3 is 12 amino acids. Germline-derived CDR1 and CDR2 are SGHDT and YYEEEE. V lost 4 bases, J lost 4 bases, and 8 bases lay in between.

The chain uses TRBV5-6 and TRBJ2-2; weak D call: TRBD2 (5 bases). The CDR3 is made up of 14 amino acids. Germline V gene data show CDR1 as SGHDT and CDR2 as YYEEEE. V was cut by 1 base and J by 3 bases, with 7 bases left in between. CDR3 bases: TGTGCCAGCAGCTTGTGGCGGGACACCGGGGAGCTGTTTTTT. Its translation is CASSLWRDTGELFF.

This chain's CDR3 is CASSVGFPSSTDTQYF. DNA for the CDR3: TGTGCCAGCAGCGTAGGGTTCCCCTCAAGCACAGATACGCAGTATTTT. The V and J genes are TRBV9 and TRBJ2-3; D is ambiguous. The V gene's germline CDR1 is SGDLS and CDR2 YYNGEE. There are 16 residues in the CDR3. V dropped 0 bases and J dropped 0 bases, with 11 bases sitting between them.

This chain joins TRBV25-1 and TRBJ2-7; 11 nucleotides align to TRBD1. The trim removed 6 bases at V and 5 bases at J, leaving 3 bases unmatched. The germline V gene encodes CDR1 MGHDK and CDR2 SYGVNS. The CDR3 is 13 residues long. CDR3 bases: TGTGCCAGCAGGGGACAGGGGGTCGACGAGCAGTACTTC. Its translation is CASRGQGVDEQYF.

The chain carries TRBV11-3 and TRBJ1-1; TRBD1 agrees at 7 bases. V gave up 5 bases and J gave up 5 bases; unmatched junction bases: 5. Germline CDR1 and CDR2: SGHNT and YENEEA. CDR3 length equals 13 residues. CDR3 DNA: TGTGCCAGCAGCCAGCAGGGGGGGACTGAAGCTTTCTTT. This encodes CASSQQGGTEAFF.

The genes are TRBV10-1 and TRBJ2-2; D not certain. The germline V gene encodes CDR1 WNHNN and CDR2 SYGVQD (reference sequence). The CDR3 has 15 amino acids. Trimming stripped 0 bases from V and 1 base from J, with 6 bases between. The CDR3 is CASSESGQNTGELFF. For the CDR3, the DNA is TGCGCCAGCAGTGAGTCTGGGCAGAACACCGGGGAGCTGTTTTTT.

The genes are TRBV11-3 and TRBJ1-1; unclear D gene. The V gene lost 1 base and the J gene lost 9 bases, with 15 bases spanning the gap. CDR3 size: 14 residues. Germline V lookup: CDR1 SGHNT, CDR2 YENEEA. For the CDR3, the DNA is TGTGCCAGCAGCTTAGGCGACGACGATGGTAAAGCTTTCTTT. Protein sequence: CASSLGDDDGKAFF.

The chain recombines TRBV5-4 with TRBJ2-3; TRBD2 aligns across 10 bases. With V trimmed by 7 bases and J by 3 bases, 5 bases remained unmatched. The CDR3 length is 14 residues. Germline loops: CDR1 SGHNT, CDR2 YYREEE (reference sequence). CDR3 nucleotides: TGTGCCAGCTGCGCAGCGGGAGGGACAGATACGCAGTATTTT. This encodes CASCAAGGTDTQYF.

The genes are TRBV4-3 and TRBJ1-4; D gene unclear. Trimming removed 0 bases from V and 10 bases from J, with 12 bases in between. From germline, CDR1 is LGHNA and CDR2 YSLEER. The CDR3 is 14 amino acids. The CDR3 sequence is CASSQEYSGGKLFF. The CDR3, as DNA: TGCGCCAGCAGCCAAGAGTACTCGGGAGGAAAACTGTTTTTT.

The chain is built from TRBV30 and TRBJ2-2, with 7 positions matching TRBD1. V lost 7 bases to trimming and J lost 7 bases; unmatched junction nucleotides: 6. The V gene's germline CDR1 is GTSNPN and CDR2 SVGIG (reference sequence). The CDR3 consists of 12 residues. The CDR3 loop reads CALTGQVGELFF. The CDR3 DNA reads TGTGCCTTGACAGGGCAAGTCGGGGAGCTGTTTTTT.

The gene calls are TRBV7-8 and TRBJ1-1; TRBD1 matches 7 bases. The length of the CDR3 is 13 residues. V was clipped by 5 bases and J by 1 base; unmatched bases: 1. The germline CDR1 and CDR2 sequences are SGHVS and FQNEAQ. The CDR3 DNA sequence: TGTGCCAGCAGCGGGACAGCGAACACTGAAGCTTTCTTT. This translates into CASSGTANTEAFF. The full variable domain, with the rest looked up from reference TRBV7-8 and TRBJ1-1, is GAGVSQSPRYKVAKRGQDVALRCDPISGHVSLFWYQQALGQGPEFLTYFQNEAQLDKSGLPSDRFFAERPEGSVSTLKIQRTQQEDSAVYLCASSGTANTEAFFGQGTRLTVV.